The T cell receptor beta chain described here comes from a study of beta chain features in type 1 diabetes. Study context: Investigators examined nearly 110,000,000 sorted cells across all samples.

This clone was counted ten times or more. The same CDR3 is also encoded by other DNA sequences in this sample. Each of the CD4+ naive, central memory, regulatory and stem cell-like memory populations was sorted via CD45RO/CCR7/CD25/CD127/CD95/CD27. Populations isolated by sorting all had purity greater than 95%. The study reverse transcribed the entire isolated RNA, so it sequenced expressed TCRB transcripts. Sequencing used immunoSEQ multiplex PCR; TCRdb keeps in-frame clones, though not all of them. The table lists 330,000 or so clones, about 14% of them singletons. Sequenced: central memory CD4+ T cells from blood. This receptor was obtained from a man under 40 in good health.

CDR3 bases: TGTGCCAGCAGCTTAGTGGGCCGGACAGATACGCAGTATTTT. Amino acid sequence: CASSLVGRTDTQYF. This chain uses TRBV7-2 with TRBJ2-3; no reliable D call. Germline V gene lookup returns CDR1 SGHTA and CDR2 FQGNSA. V was clipped by 1 base and J by 3 bases, with 8 bases between them. The CDR3 has 14 residues.